A single sample is the source of the 6 T cell receptor beta chains below, sequenced in a study of T-cell reconstitution after alpha-beta-depleted transplantation in children. The TCRbeta library was prepared with unique molecular identifiers. TCRdb redid the calling of the PCR reads with MiXCR, one entry per CDR3 protein. The sample contains 670,000 or so distinct CDR3 sequences, over 10% of which appear only once. This material consisted of PBMCs, taken before TCRalphabeta/CD19-depleted stem cell transplant. All receptors come from a girl aged 2-15 years with congenital amegakaryocytic thrombocytopenia, due to receive a stem cell transplant.

The J gene is TRBJ2-5, the V gene TRBV12-3 or TRBV12-4; D call uncertain. V dropped 0 bases and J dropped 5 bases, with 10 bases sitting between them. The CDR3 runs to 14 residues. CDR3 in amino acids: CASSLAAPRETQYF. The CDR3, as DNA: TGTGCCAGCAGTTTAGCGGCGCCGAGGGAGACCCAGTACTTC.

In its sample, this clonotype was seen a few times. CDR3 protein: CASSLTGSSNEQFF. For the CDR3, the DNA is TGCGCCAGCAGCCTTACCGGGAGTTCCAATGAGCAGTTCTTC. J is TRBJ2-1 and V is TRBV5-1; TRBD2 is a possible D gene (6 bases). The CDR3 runs 14 residues. The germline V gene encodes CDR1 SGHRS and CDR2 YFSETQ. Trimming pared 4 bases from V and 6 bases from J, leaving 14 bases between.

This clonotype was picked up many times. The V gene is TRBV29-1, the J gene TRBJ1-1, with a weak D call TRBD1 (6 bases). Germline-derived CDR1 and CDR2 are SQVTM and ANQGSEA. Trimming removed 7 bases at V and 8 bases at J, with 20 bases between. This CDR3 is built from 13 residues. DNA of the CDR3: TGCAGCGGAAGGGGGGGCAAGAGGAACGAAGCTTTCTTT. This encodes CSGRGGKRNEAFF. Looking up the rest from reference TRBV29-1 and TRBJ1-1 gives the full variable domain: SAVISQKPSRDICQRGTSLTIQCQVDSQVTMMFWYRQQPGQSLTLIATANQGSEATYESGFVIDKFPISRPNLTFSTLTVSNMSPEDSSIYLCSGRGGKRNEAFFGQGTRLTVV.

This chain uses TRBV2 with TRBJ2-7; 9 positions agree with TRBD2. CDR3 length: 18 amino acids. CDR1 and CDR2 (germline): SNHLY, FYNNEI. V gave up 1 base and J gave up 5 bases; unmatched junction bases: 15. The CDR3 DNA follows: TGTGCCAGCAGTGAAGAAAAGGAAGCGGGAGGAATCCTCCACGAGCAGTACTTC. Amino acid sequence: CASSEEKEAGGILHEQYF.

This clonotype was recorded many times. The genes are TRBV10-2 and TRBJ2-4; D not certain. Trimming took 2 bases from V and 1 from J, leaving 9 bases between them. Germline V gives CDR1 WSHSY, CDR2 SAAADI. This CDR3 comprises 15 residues. For the CDR3, the DNA is TGCGCCAGCAGTGAGAGAGGATGGGCCAAAAACATTCAGTACTTC. It specifies CASSERGWAKNIQYF.

This clonotype was picked up a small number of times. The chain uses TRBV7-7 and TRBJ2-5; 8 positions match TRBD1. Germline CDR1 is SSHAT and CDR2 is FNYEAQ (reference sequence). The CDR3 runs to 13 residues. The junction had 3 bases not matched to a gene; V was cut back by 6 bases and J by 3 bases. CDR3 amino acids: CASSYRGKETQYF. The CDR3 DNA is TGTGCCAGCAGTTACAGGGGGAAAGAGACCCAGTACTTC.